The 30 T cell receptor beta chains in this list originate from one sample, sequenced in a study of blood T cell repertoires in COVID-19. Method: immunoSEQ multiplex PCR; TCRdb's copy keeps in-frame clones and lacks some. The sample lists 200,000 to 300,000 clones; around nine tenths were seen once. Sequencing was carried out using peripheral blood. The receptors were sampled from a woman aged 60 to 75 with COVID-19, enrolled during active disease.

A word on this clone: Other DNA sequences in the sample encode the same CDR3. The CDR3 DNA sequence: TGTGCCAGCAGTCGTACGGGAGCCGTCTACAATGAGCAGTTCTTC. Residues: CASSRTGAVYNEQFF. This chain links TRBV6-5 with TRBJ2-1, with a weak D call TRBD2 (6 bases). V shed 5 bases and J shed 3 bases, with 14 bases lying between them. This CDR3 has 15 amino acids. Per germline, CDR1 MNHEY and CDR2 SVGAGI.

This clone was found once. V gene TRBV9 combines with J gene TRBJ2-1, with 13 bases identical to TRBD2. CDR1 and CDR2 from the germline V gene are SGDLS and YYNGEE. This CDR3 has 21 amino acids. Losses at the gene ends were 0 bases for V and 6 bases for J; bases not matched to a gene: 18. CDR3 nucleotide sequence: TGTGCCAGCAGCGTAGCTATAAGGACAGGGGGACTAGCGGGACCCAGCAATGAGCAGTTCTTC. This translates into CASSVAIRTGGLAGPSNEQFF.

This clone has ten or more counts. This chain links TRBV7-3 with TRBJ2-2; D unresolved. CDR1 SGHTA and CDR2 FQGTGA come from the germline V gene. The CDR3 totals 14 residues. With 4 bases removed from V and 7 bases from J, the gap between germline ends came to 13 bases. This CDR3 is CASSSTDSYGELFF. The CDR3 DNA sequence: TGTGCCAGCAGCTCCACCGACTCTTACGGGGAGCTGTTTTTT.

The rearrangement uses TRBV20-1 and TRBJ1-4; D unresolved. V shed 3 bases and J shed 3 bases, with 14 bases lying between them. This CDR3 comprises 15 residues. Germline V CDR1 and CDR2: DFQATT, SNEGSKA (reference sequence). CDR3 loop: CSASFGRTANEKLFF. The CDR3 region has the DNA TGCAGTGCTAGTTTTGGCCGTACAGCTAATGAAAAACTGTTTTTT.

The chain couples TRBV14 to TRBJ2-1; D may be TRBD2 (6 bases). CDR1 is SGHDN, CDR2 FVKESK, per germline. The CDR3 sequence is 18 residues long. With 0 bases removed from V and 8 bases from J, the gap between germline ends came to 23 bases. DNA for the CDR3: TGTGCCAGCAGCCAAGAGGAGTTCGGGAGCCGTTTTGTCGATGAGCAGTTCTTC. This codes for CASSQEEFGSRFVDEQFF.

The DNA of the CDR3 is TGTGCCAGTAGTGTCTACCTAGCGGGAGGCGGGGAGCTGTTTTTT. Residues: CASSVYLAGGGELFF. The rearrangement links TRBV19 to TRBJ2-2; the match to TRBD2 covers 11 bases. Germline lookup yields CDR1 LNHDA and CDR2 SQIVND (reference sequence). There are 15 residues in the CDR3. V lost 5 bases, J lost 7 bases, and 6 bases stayed unmatched. Full variable domain (missing parts from reference TRBV19 and TRBJ2-2): DGGITQSPKYLFRKEGQNVTLSCEQNLNHDAMYWYRQDPGQGLRLIYYSQIVNDFQKGDIAEGYSVSREKKESFPLTVTSAQKNPTAFYLCASSVYLAGGGELFFGEGSRLTVL.

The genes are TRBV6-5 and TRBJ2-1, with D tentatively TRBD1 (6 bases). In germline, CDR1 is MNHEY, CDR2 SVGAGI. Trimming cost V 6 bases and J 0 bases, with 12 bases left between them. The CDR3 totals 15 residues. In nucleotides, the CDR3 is TGTGCCAGCAGGAGACAGGAGAGCTCCTACAATGAGCAGTTCTTC. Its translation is CASRRQESSYNEQFF.

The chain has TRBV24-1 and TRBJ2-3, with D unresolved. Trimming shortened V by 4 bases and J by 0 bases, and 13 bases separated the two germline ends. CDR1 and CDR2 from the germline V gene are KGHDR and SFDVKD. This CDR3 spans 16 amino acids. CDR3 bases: TGTGCCACCAGTGACACACAGAGCCCTAGCACAGATACGCAGTATTTT. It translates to CATSDTQSPSTDTQYF.

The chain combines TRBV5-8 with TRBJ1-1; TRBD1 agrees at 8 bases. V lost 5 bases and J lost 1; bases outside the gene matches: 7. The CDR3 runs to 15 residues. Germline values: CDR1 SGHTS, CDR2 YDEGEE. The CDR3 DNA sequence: TGTGCCAGCAGTCTGGAGGGGACAGGGAACACTGAAGCTTTCTTT. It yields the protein CASSLEGTGNTEAFF.

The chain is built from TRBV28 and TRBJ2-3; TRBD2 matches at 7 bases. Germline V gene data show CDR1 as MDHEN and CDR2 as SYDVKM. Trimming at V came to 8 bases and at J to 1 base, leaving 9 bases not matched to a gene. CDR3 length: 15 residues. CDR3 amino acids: CASAGVLSGTDTQYF. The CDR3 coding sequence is TGTGCCAGCGCGGGGGTCCTTTCGGGCACAGATACGCAGTATTTT.

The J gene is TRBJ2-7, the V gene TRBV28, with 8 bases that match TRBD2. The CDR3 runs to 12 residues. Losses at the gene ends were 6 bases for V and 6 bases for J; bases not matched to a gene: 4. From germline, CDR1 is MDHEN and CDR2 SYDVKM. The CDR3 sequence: CASRSGSLEQYF. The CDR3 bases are TGTGCCAGCAGGAGCGGGAGTCTCGAGCAGTACTTC.

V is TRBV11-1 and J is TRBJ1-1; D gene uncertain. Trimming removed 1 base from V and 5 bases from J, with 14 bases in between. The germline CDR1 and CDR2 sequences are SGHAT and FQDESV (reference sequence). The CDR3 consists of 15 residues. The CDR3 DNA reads TGTGCCAGCAGCTTAGTTGGCCGAGGATGGACTGAAGCTTTCTTT. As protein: CASSLVGRGWTEAFF.

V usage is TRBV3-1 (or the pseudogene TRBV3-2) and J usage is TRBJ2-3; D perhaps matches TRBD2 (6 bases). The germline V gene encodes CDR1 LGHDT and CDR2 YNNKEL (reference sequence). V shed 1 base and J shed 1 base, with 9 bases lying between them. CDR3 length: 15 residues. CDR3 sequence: CASSQATRGTDTQYF. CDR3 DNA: TGTGCCAGCAGCCAAGCGACTAGAGGCACAGATACGCAGTATTTT.

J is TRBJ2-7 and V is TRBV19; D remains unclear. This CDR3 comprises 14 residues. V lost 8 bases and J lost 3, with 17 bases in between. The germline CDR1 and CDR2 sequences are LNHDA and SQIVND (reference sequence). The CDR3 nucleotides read TGTGCCAGTTCCCAGGCACAGAACCGCTACGAGCAGTACTTC. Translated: CASSQAQNRYEQYF. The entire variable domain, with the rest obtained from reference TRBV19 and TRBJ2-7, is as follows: DGGITQSPKYLFRKEGQNVTLSCEQNLNHDAMYWYRQDPGQGLRLIYYSQIVNDFQKGDIAEGYSVSREKKESFPLTVTSAQKNPTAFYLCASSQAQNRYEQYFGPGTRLTVT.

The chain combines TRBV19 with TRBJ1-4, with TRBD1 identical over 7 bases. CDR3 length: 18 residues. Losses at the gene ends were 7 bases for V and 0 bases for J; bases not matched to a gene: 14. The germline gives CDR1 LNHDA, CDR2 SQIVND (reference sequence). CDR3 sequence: CASTLGQAVVATNEKLFF. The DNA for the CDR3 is TGTGCCAGTACCCTCGGACAGGCCGTCGTTGCAACTAATGAAAAACTGTTTTTT. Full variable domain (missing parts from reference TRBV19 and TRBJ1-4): DGGITQSPKYLFRKEGQNVTLSCEQNLNHDAMYWYRQDPGQGLRLIYYSQIVNDFQKGDIAEGYSVSREKKESFPLTVTSAQKNPTAFYLCASTLGQAVVATNEKLFFGSGTQLSVL.

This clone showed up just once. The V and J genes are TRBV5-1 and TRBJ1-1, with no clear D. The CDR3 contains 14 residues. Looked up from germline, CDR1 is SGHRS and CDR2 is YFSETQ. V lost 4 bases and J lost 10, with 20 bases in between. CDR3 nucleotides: TGCGCCAGCAGCCCTGGGCCGTCGCATAGGATAGCTTTCTTT. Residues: CASSPGPSHRIAFF.

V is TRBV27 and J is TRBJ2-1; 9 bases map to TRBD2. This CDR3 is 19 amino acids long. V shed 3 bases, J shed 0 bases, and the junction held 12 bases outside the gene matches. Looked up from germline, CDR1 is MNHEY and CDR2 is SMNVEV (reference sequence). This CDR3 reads CASSLSPSGRPSSYNEQFF. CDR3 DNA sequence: TGTGCCAGCAGTTTGTCACCCAGCGGGAGGCCCAGCTCCTACAATGAGCAGTTCTTC.

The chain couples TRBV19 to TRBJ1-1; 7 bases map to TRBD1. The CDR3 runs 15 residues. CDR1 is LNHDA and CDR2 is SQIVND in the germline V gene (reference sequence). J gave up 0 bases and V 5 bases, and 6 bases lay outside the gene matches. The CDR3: CASSLRTGLNTEAFF. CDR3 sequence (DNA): TGTGCCAGTAGTTTACGGACAGGCCTGAACACTGAAGCTTTCTTT.

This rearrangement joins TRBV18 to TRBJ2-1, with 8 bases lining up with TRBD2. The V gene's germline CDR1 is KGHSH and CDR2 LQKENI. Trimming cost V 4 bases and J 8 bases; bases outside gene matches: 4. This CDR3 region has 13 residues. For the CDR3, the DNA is TGTGCCAGCTCACTCCGGGAGGGCCATGAGCAGTTCTTC. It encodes CASSLREGHEQFF.

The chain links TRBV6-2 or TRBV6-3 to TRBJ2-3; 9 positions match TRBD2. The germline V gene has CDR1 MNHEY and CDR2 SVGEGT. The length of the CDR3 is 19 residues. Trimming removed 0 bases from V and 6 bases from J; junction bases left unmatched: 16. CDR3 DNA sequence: TGTGCCAGCAGTTACTCTAACGTGACTAGCGGAAAAAGGGGGGATACGCAGTATTTT. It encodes CASSYSNVTSGKRGDTQYF.

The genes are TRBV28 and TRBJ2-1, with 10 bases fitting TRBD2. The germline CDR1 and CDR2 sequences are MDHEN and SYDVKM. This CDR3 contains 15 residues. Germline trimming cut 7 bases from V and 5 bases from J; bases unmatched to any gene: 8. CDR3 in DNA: TGTGCCAGCACCACCAGCGGGAGGGCCGACAATGAGCAGTTCTTC. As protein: CASTTSGRADNEQFF. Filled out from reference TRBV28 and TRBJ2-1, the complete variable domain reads DVKVTQSSRYLVKRTGEKVFLECVQDMDHENMFWYRQDPGLGLRLIYFSYDVKMKEKGDIPEGYSVSREKKERFSLILESASTNQTSMYLCASTTSGRADNEQFFGPGTRLTVL.

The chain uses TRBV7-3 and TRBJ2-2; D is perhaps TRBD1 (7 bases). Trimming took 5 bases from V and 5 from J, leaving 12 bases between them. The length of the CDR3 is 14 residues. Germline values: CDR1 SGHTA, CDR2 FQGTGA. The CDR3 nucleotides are TGTGCCAGCAGCATGACAGGGAGGACCGGGGAGCTGTTTTTT. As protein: CASSMTGRTGELFF.

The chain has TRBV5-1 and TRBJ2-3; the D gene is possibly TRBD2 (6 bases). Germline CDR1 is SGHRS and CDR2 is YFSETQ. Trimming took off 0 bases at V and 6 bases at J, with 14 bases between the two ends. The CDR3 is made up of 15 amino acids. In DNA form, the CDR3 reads TGCGCCAGCAGCTTGGAGACTAGTGTCAGGGATACGCAGTATTTT. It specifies CASSLETSVRDTQYF.

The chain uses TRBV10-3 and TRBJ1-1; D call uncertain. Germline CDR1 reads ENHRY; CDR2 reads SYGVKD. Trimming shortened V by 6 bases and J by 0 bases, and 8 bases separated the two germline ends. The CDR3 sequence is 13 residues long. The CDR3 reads CAISQTMNTEAFF. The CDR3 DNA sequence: TGTGCCATCAGCCAAACAATGAACACTGAAGCTTTCTTT.

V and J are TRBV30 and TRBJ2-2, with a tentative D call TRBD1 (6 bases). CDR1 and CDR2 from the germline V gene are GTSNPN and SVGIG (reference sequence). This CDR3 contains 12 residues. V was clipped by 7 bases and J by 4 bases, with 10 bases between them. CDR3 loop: CASGQTTGELFF. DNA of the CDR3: TGTGCCTCAGGACAGACCACCGGGGAGCTGTTTTTT.

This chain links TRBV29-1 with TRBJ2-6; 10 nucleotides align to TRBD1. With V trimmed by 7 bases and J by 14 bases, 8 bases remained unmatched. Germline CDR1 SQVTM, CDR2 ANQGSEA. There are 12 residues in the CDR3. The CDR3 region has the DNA TGCAGCGCTGTGGACAGGGGGAACCTCCTGACTTTC. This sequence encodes CSAVDRGNLLTF. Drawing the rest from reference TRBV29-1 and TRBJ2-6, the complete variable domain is SAVISQKPSRDICQRGTSLTIQCQVDSQVTMMFWYRQQPGQSLTLIATANQGSEATYESGFVIDKFPISRPNLTFSTLTVSNMSPEDSSIYLCSAVDRGNLLTFGAGSRLTVL.

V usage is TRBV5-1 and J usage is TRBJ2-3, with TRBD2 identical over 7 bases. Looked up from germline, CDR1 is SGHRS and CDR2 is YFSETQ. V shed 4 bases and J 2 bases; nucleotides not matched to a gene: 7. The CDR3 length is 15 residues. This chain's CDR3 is CASSTERGTTDTQYF. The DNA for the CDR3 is TGCGCCAGCAGCACAGAGCGGGGAACCACAGATACGCAGTATTTT.

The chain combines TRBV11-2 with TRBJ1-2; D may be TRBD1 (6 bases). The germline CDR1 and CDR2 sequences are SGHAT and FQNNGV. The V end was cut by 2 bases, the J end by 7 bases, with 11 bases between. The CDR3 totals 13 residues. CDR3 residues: CASSLPTGLGYTF. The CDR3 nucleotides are TGTGCCAGCAGCTTACCGACAGGCCTTGGCTACACCTTC.

The CDR3 loop reads CAWSLRGSSYEQYF. CDR3 bases: TGTGCCTGGAGTCTCCGGGGGAGCTCCTACGAGCAGTACTTC. J is TRBJ2-7 and V is TRBV30; possibly TRBD2 for D (6 bases). Germline V gives CDR1 GTSNPN, CDR2 SVGIG (reference sequence). V gave up 2 bases and J gave up 0 bases, with 11 bases separating them. CDR3 length: 14 residues.

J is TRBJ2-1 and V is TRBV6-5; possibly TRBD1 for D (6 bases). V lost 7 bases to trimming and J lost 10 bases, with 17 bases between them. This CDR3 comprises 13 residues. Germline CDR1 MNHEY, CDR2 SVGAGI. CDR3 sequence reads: CASTREIGTEQFF. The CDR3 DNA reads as TGTGCCAGCACCAGAGAGATCGGGACAGAGCAGTTCTTC.